The 18 T cell receptor beta chains presented below share a single source sample, sequenced in a study of post-analysis software for immune sequencing data. Overall study results and limits: Patients had higher frequencies than controls of five or six TRBV segments, including TRBV5-6, TRBV5-1 and TRBV20-1.

For these TCRs, the target antigens are not known. Unique molecular identifiers were built into the TCR beta cDNA libraries. TCRdb reanalysed the PCR reads using MiXCR and keeps one entry per CDR3 protein. This table has some 690,000 distinct CDR3 sequences, about 60% appearing once. The sequenced sample was blood. Receptors originate from a girl aged 2-9 years with multiple sclerosis.

The V gene is TRBV12-3 or TRBV12-4, the J gene TRBJ2-3; D uncertain. The V gene lost 2 bases and the J gene lost 8 bases, with 17 bases spanning the gap. The CDR3 is 15 residues long. The CDR3 DNA sequence: TGTGCCAGCAGTTTACCAAGGACGTCATCGAGTACGCAGTATTTT. It yields the protein CASSLPRTSSSTQYF.

This chain links TRBV20-1 with TRBJ2-7, with a weak D call TRBD1 (5 bases). The CDR3 length is 13 residues. From germline, CDR1 is DFQATT and CDR2 SNEGSKA (reference sequence). Trimming removed 1 base at V and 4 bases at J, with 11 bases between. The DNA for the CDR3 is TGCAGTGCTAGAGTCAGGGAAAAGTACGAGCAGTACTTC. Translating gives CSARVREKYEQYF.

There are a few counts of this clonotype. CDR3 amino acids: CATSKIGQHGYTF. The DNA for the CDR3 is TGTGCCACCAGCAAGATCGGTCAGCATGGCTACACCTTC. The V and J genes are TRBV15 and TRBJ1-2; D call uncertain. The V gene's germline CDR1 is LNHNV and CDR2 YYDKDF (reference sequence). The ends were cut back, 4 bases at V and 6 bases at J, with 12 bases in the middle. This CDR3 is 13 amino acids long.

This rearrangement joins TRBV12-3 or TRBV12-4 to TRBJ2-7; TRBD2 is a possible D gene (6 bases). CDR3 length: 16 residues. V lost 5 bases to trimming and J lost 2 bases, with 19 bases between them. The CDR3 loop is CASSGTGVPLTYEQYF. The CDR3 nucleotides are TGTGCCAGCAGTGGGACGGGGGTCCCTCTAACCTACGAGCAGTACTTC.

The chain couples TRBV7-2 to TRBJ1-2, with TRBD1 matching over 7 bases. The CDR3 consists of 16 residues. With 1 base clipped from V and 4 bases from J, the junction kept 9 bases outside the gene matches. The germline V gene has CDR1 SGHTA and CDR2 FQGNSA. This chain's CDR3 is CASSLGGQAALYGYTF. The CDR3 coding sequence is TGTGCCAGCAGCTTAGGTGGACAGGCGGCCCTCTATGGCTACACCTTC.

The chain is built from TRBV6-4 and TRBJ2-1; D remains ambiguous. The CDR3 extends over 15 amino acids. V lost 1 base, J lost 8 bases, and 15 bases lay in between. Looked up from germline, CDR1 is MRHNA and CDR2 is SNTAGT. The CDR3 DNA reads as TGTGCCAGCAGTGACTTGGGATTTGGGTCAGATGAGCAGTTCTTC. It translates to CASSDLGFGSDEQFF.

This CDR3 is CSASRPGQPNSPLHF. CDR3 nucleotides: TGCAGTGCCTCCCGTCCGGGACAGCCAAATTCACCCCTCCACTTT. The J gene is TRBJ1-6, the V gene TRBV20-1, with 7 bases that match TRBD1. Germline CDR1 reads DFQATT; CDR2 reads SNEGSKA (reference sequence). The V gene end was trimmed by 6 bases and the J gene end by 7 bases; junction bases not matched to a gene: 12. CDR3 size: 15 residues.

This clonotype has more than one count but fewer than ten. The chain recombines TRBV7-8 with TRBJ2-7, with D possibly matching TRBD2 (5 bases). The CDR3 covers 13 residues. Between the trimmed V and J ends, which lost 5 bases and 2 bases, there was a span of 10 bases. Germline values: CDR1 SGHVS, CDR2 FQNEAQ. CDR3 nucleotides: TGTGCCAGCAGCCCAGCGGTAGCCTACGAGCAGTACTTC. It codes for CASSPAVAYEQYF. Complete variable domain (other parts from reference TRBV7-8 and TRBJ2-7): GAGVSQSPRYKVAKRGQDVALRCDPISGHVSLFWYQQALGQGPEFLTYFQNEAQLDKSGLPSDRFFAERPEGSVSTLKIQRTQQEDSAVYLCASSPAVAYEQYFGPGTRLTVT.

DNA for the CDR3: TGTGCCAGCACCCCGTCATTCACAGATACGCAGTATTTT. Protein sequence: CASTPSFTDTQYF. The rearrangement joins TRBV7-2 to TRBJ2-3; no definite D call. V lost 7 bases, J lost 2 bases, and 10 bases lay in between. There are 13 residues in the CDR3. The V gene's germline CDR1 is SGHTA and CDR2 FQGNSA.

This clonotype was observed once. The gene calls are TRBV4-2 and TRBJ2-5; tentatively, D is TRBD2 (6 bases). CDR3 size: 15 residues. Germline assignment: CDR1 LGHNA and CDR2 YNFKEQ. Trimming pared 1 base from V and 4 bases from J, leaving 13 bases between. The CDR3, as DNA: TGTGCCAGCAGCCAAGCAAACGGGGGAGGAGAGACCCAGTACTTC. Its protein product is CASSQANGGGETQYF.

This chain joins TRBV6-1 and TRBJ2-5, with 7 nucleotides matching TRBD1. CDR1 and CDR2 from the germline V gene are MNHNS and SASEGT. The CDR3 covers 14 residues. J lost 1 base, V lost 4 bases, and 3 bases had no gene match. Here the CDR3 DNA reads TGTGCCAGCAGTGTCGACAGGGTCCAAGAGACCCAGTACTTC. The encoded protein is CASSVDRVQETQYF.

This rearrangement joins TRBV18 to TRBJ2-1, with D possibly TRBD2 on 6 matching bases. The CDR3 consists of 15 residues. The germline gives CDR1 KGHSH, CDR2 LQKENI. The V gene lost 6 bases and the J gene lost 6 bases, with 18 bases spanning the gap. The CDR3 loop is CASSPRENVRNEQFF. In DNA form, the CDR3 reads TGTGCCAGCTCTCCCCGGGAGAACGTCCGCAATGAGCAGTTCTTC.

CDR3 nucleotide sequence: TGTGCCAGCAGTTTGCTAAGACGGCATAACTATGGCTACACCTTC. Its translation is CASSLLRRHNYGYTF. The V gene is TRBV12-3 or TRBV12-4, the J gene TRBJ1-2; D is unresolved. V dropped 3 bases and J dropped 1 base, with 12 bases sitting between them. This CDR3 region has 15 residues.

The V call is TRBV5-1, the J call TRBJ2-5; D is uncertain. This CDR3 region has 14 residues. V was pared by 0 bases and J by 1 base, with 7 bases between. Germline V gene data show CDR1 as SGHRS and CDR2 as YFSETQ. The chain's CDR3 is CASSLGPSQETQYF. The CDR3 DNA is TGCGCCAGCAGCTTGGGCCCCAGCCAAGAGACCCAGTACTTC.

V usage is TRBV29-1 and J usage is TRBJ2-7; possibly TRBD2 for D (5 bases). The CDR3 sequence is 12 residues long. V dropped 2 bases and J dropped 3 bases, with 8 bases sitting between them. CDR1 is SQVTM and CDR2 is ANQGSEA in the germline V gene. This CDR3 reads CSVERGNYEQYF. For the CDR3, the DNA is TGCAGCGTTGAACGGGGAAACTACGAGCAGTACTTC.

The chain recombines TRBV15 with TRBJ2-1; D is possibly TRBD1 (6 bases). The CDR3 runs to 15 residues. CDR1 and CDR2 (germline): LNHNV, YYDKDF (reference sequence). The V end was cut by 3 bases, the J end by 4 bases, with 13 bases between. This CDR3 is CATSSGDTKYNEQFF. CDR3 bases: TGTGCCACCAGCAGCGGGGACACAAAGTACAATGAGCAGTTCTTC.

The rearrangement uses TRBV7-2 and TRBJ1-5; D might be TRBD1 (6 bases). This CDR3 is 13 amino acids long. Looked up from germline, CDR1 is SGHTA and CDR2 is FQGNSA. V was clipped by 8 bases and J by 10 bases, with 18 bases between them. CDR3 nucleotides: TGTGCCAGCTCGAGGGCAGGGGAAGGTCCCCAGCATTTT. It encodes CASSRAGEGPQHF.

This clonotype was seen more than once but under ten times. The chain recombines TRBV6-4 with TRBJ2-1; a weak D match, TRBD1 (7 bases). CDR3 size: 14 residues. The germline V gene has CDR1 MRHNA and CDR2 SNTAGT. Trimming took 3 bases from V and 7 from J, leaving 13 bases between them. The CDR3 DNA reads as TGTGCCAGCAGTGAGGGGCAGGGGGGTAATGAGCAGTTCTTC. Protein sequence: CASSEGQGGNEQFF.